This T cell receptor beta chain was recovered during a study of early T cells in non-severe SARS-CoV-2 infection. Germline V CDR1 and CDR2: MDHEN, SYDVKM. The CDR3 runs to 12 residues. V was pared by 2 bases and J by 4 bases, with 5 bases between. At least ten counts were recorded for this clonotype. Its specificity is unknown. The study, taken as a whole, reports: There was a bias toward anti-spike CD8 responses in VDJdb matching, which missed private and CD4 specificities.

Individual cDNA molecules were tagged with unique molecular identifiers. TCRdb reprocessed the 5' RACE reads via MiXCR and lists one record per CDR3 protein. The table includes around 84,000 distinct CDR3 sequences, roughly an eighth detected once. The chain employs TRBV28 and TRBJ1-1, with D unresolved. The source material was whole blood. The receptor was derived from an adult who was a healthcare worker with PCR-confirmed SARS-CoV-2 infection or an uninfected control (not recorded which). The CDR3 DNA follows: TGTGCCAGCAGTTTAGTCTCCACTGAAGCTTTCTTT. It codes for CASSLVSTEAFF.